The present T cell receptor (beta chain) was sequenced within a study of blood T cell repertoires in COVID-19. Assay used: immunoSEQ multiplex PCR; TCRdb lists only in-frame clones, some missing. The data show about 80,000 clones, approximately 88% seen once. The CDR3 is made up of 14 amino acids. V shed 6 bases, J shed 4 bases, and the junction held 7 bases outside the gene matches. Germline lookup yields CDR1 MNHEY and CDR2 SVGAGI. The sequencing input was peripheral blood. This sequence originates from a woman of 80 years or more with acute or convalescent COVID-19. The chain has TRBV6-5 and TRBJ1-2; 8 bases fit TRBD1. As DNA, the CDR3 is TGTGCCAGCAGCCTGACAGGGGTCGGCTATGGCTACACCTTC. Translated, it gives CASSLTGVGYGYTF.